Listed below are T cell receptor beta chains from one sample, sequenced in a study of identical twins. Via MiXCR, TCRdb re-called the 5' RACE reads, giving one row per CDR3 protein. The sample consists of 400,000 to 500,000 distinct CDR3 sequences, less than 20% of them appearing once. The specimen was naive T cells sorted from blood. The receptor set was obtained from a man aged 50 to 59 in good health. The CDR3 runs from the conserved cysteine through the conserved F or W. Each record gives: D gene, J gene, V gene, clone size, CDR3 DNA, CDR3 protein. The D gene is left open where the match is weak. Only part of the rows carry a size: once, few, many, or a class if the clone is expanded.

- | TRBJ2-5 | TRBV29-1 | many | TGCAGCGTTTATTTCCCCGGGGGTCTACAAGAGACCCAGTACTTC | CSVYFPGGLQETQYF
- | TRBJ2-7 | TRBV5-1 | many | TGCGCCAGCAGCTTGGGGGTGGGCTCCTACGAGCAGTACTTC | CASSLGVGSYEQYF
- | TRBJ2-1 | TRBV12-3/TRBV12-4 | many | TGTGCCAGCAGTTTAGGTCAAAGCAATGAGCAGTTCTTC | CASSLGQSNEQFF
- | TRBJ1-6 | TRBV7-8 | many | TGTGCCAGCAGCTTATCCGGACGGTATAATTCACCCCTCCACTTT | CASSLSGRYNSPLHF
- | TRBJ2-7 | TRBV7-8 | many | TGTGCCAGCAGCTTAGGATTAGCATCCTACGAGCAGTACTTC | CASSLGLASYEQYF
- | TRBJ2-1 | TRBV12-3/TRBV12-4 | few | TGTGCCAGCAGTCCCGGGACGGTGGCCTACAATGAGCAGTTCTTC | CASSPGTVAYNEQFF
- | TRBJ2-5 | TRBV18 | - | TGTGCCAGCTCAGACGGACAGAAAGAGACCCAGTACTTC | CASSDGQKETQYF
TRBD2 | TRBJ2-1 | TRBV4-3 | many | TGCGCCAGCAGCCAAGGCATGGGCGGGAGAGGCTCCTACAATGAGCAGTTCTTC | CASSQGMGGRGSYNEQFF
- | TRBJ1-2 | TRBV7-8 | few | TGTGCCAGCAGCCCAACCAGGGGTTTTAGGGATGGCTACACCTTC | CASSPTRGFRDGYTF
TRBD2 | TRBJ2-3 | TRBV7-6 | few | TGTGCCAGCAGCCTCGCTAGCGGGGGGGCGGAAGATACGCAGTATTTT | CASSLASGGAEDTQYF
- | TRBJ1-4 | TRBV7-9 | few | TGTGCCAGCAGCCCGCAGGGGCCTGAGGAAAAACTGTTTTTT | CASSPQGPEEKLFF
TRBD1 | TRBJ2-7 | TRBV29-1 | many | TGCAGCGTCACGACAGGGCCCTACGAGCAGTACTTC | CSVTTGPYEQYF
- | TRBJ1-2 | TRBV20-1 | many | TGCAGTGCTAGTTCCAGACTTAACTATGGCTACACCTTC | CSASSRLNYGYTF
- | TRBJ2-3 | TRBV5-1 | many | TGCGCCAGCAGCTTGTCCAGGACCGGCGATACGCAGTATTTT | CASSLSRTGDTQYF
TRBD1 | TRBJ2-3 | TRBV15 | - | TGTGCCACCAGCCGGGGTCCAGGGGGAAGGGGTACAGATACGCAGTATTTT | CATSRGPGGRGTDTQYF
TRBD2 | TRBJ2-2 | TRBV4-3 | many | TGCGCCAGCAGCCAAGGGAAAGCGGGGGTGATGAACACCGGGGAGCTGTTTTTT | CASSQGKAGVMNTGELFF
TRBD2 | TRBJ2-3 | TRBV7-9 | few | TGTGCCAGCAGCTCTTTGCGGGACTACTACACAGATACGCAGTATTTT | CASSSLRDYYTDTQYF
- | TRBJ1-4 | TRBV4-2 | - | TGTGCCAGCAGCCGCAGGGAAGGTACTGAAAAACTGTTTTTT | CASSRREGTEKLFF
- | TRBJ2-3 | TRBV30 | - | TGTGCCTGGAGTGTACTGATGGGAGGAACAGATACGCAGTATTTT | CAWSVLMGGTDTQYF
TRBD2 | TRBJ2-2 | TRBV20-1 | - | TGCAGTGCTAGAGTTTCTAGCGGGGAAGTCGGGGAGCTGTTTTTT | CSARVSSGEVGELFF
- | TRBJ1-4 | TRBV11-2 | many | TGTGCCAGCAGCTTAGAAGGGGGTGGCGAAAAACTGTTTTTT | CASSLEGGGEKLFF
- | TRBJ1-1 | TRBV9 | many | TGTGCCAGCAGCGTAGGCGGGACCGTAAACACTGAAGCTTTCTTT | CASSVGGTVNTEAFF
- | TRBJ2-4 | TRBV6-5 | - | TGTGCCAGCAGTTACAGGGCGATAGCCAAAAACATTCAGTACTTC | CASSYRAIAKNIQYF
- | TRBJ2-7 | TRBV4-3 | few | TGCGCCAGCAGCCAAGGAATAGGGCGGGACGAGCAGTACTTC | CASSQGIGRDEQYF
TRBD1 | TRBJ2-7 | TRBV20-1 | - | TGCAGTGCTTTTGCCGGGACAGGGGCATACGAGCAGTACTTC | CSAFAGTGAYEQYF
TRBD2 | TRBJ2-5 | TRBV19 | - | TGTGCCAGTAGTAAGACTAGCGGGCAAGAGACCCAGTACTTC | CASSKTSGQETQYF
TRBD1 | TRBJ2-3 | TRBV20-1 | many | TGCAGTGCTAGAAAAGGGACAGGGTCTGATACGCAGTATTTT | CSARKGTGSDTQYF